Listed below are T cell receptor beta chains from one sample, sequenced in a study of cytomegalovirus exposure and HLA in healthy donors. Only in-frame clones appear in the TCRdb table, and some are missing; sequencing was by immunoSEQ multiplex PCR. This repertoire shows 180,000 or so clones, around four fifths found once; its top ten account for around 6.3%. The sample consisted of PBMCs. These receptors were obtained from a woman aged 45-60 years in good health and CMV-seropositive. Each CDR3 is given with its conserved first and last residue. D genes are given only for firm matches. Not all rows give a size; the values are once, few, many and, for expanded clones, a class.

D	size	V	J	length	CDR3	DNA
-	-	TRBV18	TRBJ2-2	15	CASSPPSGGTGELFF	TGTGCCAGCTCACCACCGTCCGGGGGCACCGGGGAGCTGTTTTTT
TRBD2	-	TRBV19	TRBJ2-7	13	CASRPGLAGDQYF	TGTGCCAGTCGCCCGGGACTAGCGGGGGACCAGTACTTC
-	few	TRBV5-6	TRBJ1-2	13	CASSFLGTGGYTF	TGTGCCAGCAGCTTTTTAGGAACGGGAGGCTACACCTTC
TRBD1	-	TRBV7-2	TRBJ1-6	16	CATALHRGGNNSPLHF	TGTGCCACCGCCCTACACAGGGGGGGAAATAATTCACCCCTCCACTTT
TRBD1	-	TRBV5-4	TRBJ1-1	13	CASGTGANTEAFF	TGTGCCAGCGGGACAGGGGCGAACACTGAAGCTTTCTTT
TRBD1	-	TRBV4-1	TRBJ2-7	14	CASSQPGTGWEQYF	TGCGCCAGCAGCCAACCCGGGACAGGATGGGAGCAGTACTTC
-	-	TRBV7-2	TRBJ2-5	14	CASSPGHYQETQYF	TGTGCCAGCAGCCCTGGACATTACCAAGAGACCCAGTACTTC
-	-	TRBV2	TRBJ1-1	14	CASRSTEANTEAFF	TGTGCCAGCAGGAGTACGGAGGCCAACACTGAAGCTTTCTTT
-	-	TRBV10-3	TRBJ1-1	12	CAIGAMNTEAFF	TGTGCCATCGGGGCCATGAACACTGAAGCTTTCTTT
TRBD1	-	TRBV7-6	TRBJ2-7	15	CASSLSGTGPYEQYF	TGTGCCAGCAGCTTGTCCGGGACAGGTCCCTACGAGCAGTACTTC
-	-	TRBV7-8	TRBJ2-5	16	CASRDVGKGVQETQYF	TGTGCCAGCAGGGATGTCGGAAAAGGGGTCCAAGAGACCCAGTACTTC
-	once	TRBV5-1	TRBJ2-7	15	CASSLVIAGSYEQYF	TGCGCCAGCAGCTTGGTGATAGCCGGCTCCTACGAGCAGTACTTC
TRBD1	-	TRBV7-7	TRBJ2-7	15	CASSLRDSQGFEQYF	TGTGCTAGCAGCCTACGGGACAGCCAGGGATTCGAGCAGTACTTC
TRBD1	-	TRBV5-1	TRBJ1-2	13	CASSSYTGDGYTF	TGCGCCAGCAGCTCCTATACAGGGGACGGCTACACCTTC
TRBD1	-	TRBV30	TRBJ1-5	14	CAWSPGTGRQPQHF	TGTGCCTGGAGTCCAGGGACAGGGCGCCAGCCCCAGCATTTT
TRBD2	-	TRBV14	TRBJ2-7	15	CASSRTTSGAYEQYF	TGTGCCAGCAGCCGTACTACTAGCGGGGCCTACGAGCAGTACTTC
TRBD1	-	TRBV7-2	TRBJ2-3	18	CASSLAYLGQGPTDTQYF	TGTGCCAGCAGCTTAGCTTATTTGGGACAGGGTCCCACAGATACGCAGTATTTT
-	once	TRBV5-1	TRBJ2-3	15	CASSLASFSTDTQYF	TGCGCCAGCAGCTTGGCCTCCTTCAGCACAGATACGCAGTATTTT
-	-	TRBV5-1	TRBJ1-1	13	CASSFDRGTEAFF	TGCGCCAGCAGCTTCGACCGGGGCACTGAAGCTTTCTTT
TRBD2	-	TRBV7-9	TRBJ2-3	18	CASSFRLAGGLGTDTQYF	TGTGCCAGCAGCTTCCGACTAGCGGGGGGGCTTGGCACAGATACGCAGTATTTT
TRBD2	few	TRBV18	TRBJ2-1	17	CASSPPNSGRWNNEQFF	TGTGCCAGCTCACCACCTAATAGCGGGAGATGGAACAATGAGCAGTTCTTC
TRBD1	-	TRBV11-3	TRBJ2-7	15	CASSLEGQVGYEQYF	TGTGCCAGCAGCTTAGAGGGACAGGTGGGCTACGAGCAGTACTTC
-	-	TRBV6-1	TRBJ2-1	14	CASTSQGILNEQFF	TGTGCCAGCACGTCTCAGGGAATTTTGAATGAGCAGTTCTTC
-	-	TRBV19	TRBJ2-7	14	CASSSQGQTYEQYF	TGTGCCAGTAGTTCACAGGGCCAGACCTACGAGCAGTACTTC
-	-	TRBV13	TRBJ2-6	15	CASSLQGSGANGLTF	TGTGCCAGCAGCTTACAGGGGTCCGGGGCCAACGGCCTGACTTTC
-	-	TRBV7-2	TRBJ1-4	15	CASSLSGATNEKLFF	TGTGCCAGCAGCTTATCAGGGGCAACTAATGAAAAACTGTTTTTT
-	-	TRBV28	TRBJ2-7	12	CASTAGLYEQYF	TGTGCCAGCACCGCAGGCCTCTACGAGCAGTACTTC
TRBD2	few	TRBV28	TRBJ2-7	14	CASSFPGGGYEQYF	TGTGCCAGCAGTTTTCCCGGGGGGGGATACGAGCAGTACTTC
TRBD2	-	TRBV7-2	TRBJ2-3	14	CASSFSGGTDTQYF	TGTGCCAGCAGCTTTAGCGGGGGCACAGATACGCAGTATTTT
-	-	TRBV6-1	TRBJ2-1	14	CASSEDGEYNEQFF	TGTGCCAGCAGTGAGGACGGGGAATACAATGAGCAGTTCTTC
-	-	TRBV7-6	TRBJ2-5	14	CASSLTGIQETQYF	TGTGCCAGCAGCCTAACAGGGATACAAGAGACCCAGTACTTC